This T cell receptor beta chain was profiled in a study of response to subunit inactivated influenza vaccine. Study results and caveats: Each seasonal influenza vaccination recruits few new T cells, the authors suggested.

The germline V gene has CDR1 SGHRS and CDR2 YFSETQ. CDR3 length equals 14 residues. Trimming cost V 4 bases and J 4 bases, with 14 bases left between them. TCRdb re-called the RT-PCR reads through MiXCR, storing one row per CDR3 protein. Seen here are over 650,000 distinct CDR3 sequences, approximately 18% observed once, and the top ten hold 9.5% to 13%. About this clonotype itself: As yet, its antigen is unknown.

The source material was PBMCs from blood, sampled around 5 days after vaccination. The rearrangement uses TRBV5-1 and TRBJ1-1, with D unresolved. The sequence was collected from a man between 50 and 59 years old who received an inactivated influenza vaccine. The CDR3 loop is CASSKDAMRTEAFF. The CDR3 bases are TGCGCCAGCAGCAAGGACGCTATGCGCACTGAAGCTTTCTTT. Variable domain in full (rest from reference TRBV5-1 and TRBJ1-1): KAGVTQTPRYLIKTRGQQVTLSCSPISGHRSVSWYQQTPGQGLQFLFEYFSETQRNKGNFPGRFSGRQFSNSRSEMNVSTLELGDSALYLCASSKDAMRTEAFFGQGTRLTVV.